The rows below give T cell receptor beta chains drawn from one sample of a study of T cells in Graves' hyperthyroidism and ophthalmopathy. One entry per CDR3 protein results from TCRdb running MiXCR on the multiplex PCR reads. The sample lists hundreds of thousands of distinct CDR3 sequences; almost 25% were seen once. Sequencing input: blood. The receptors originated from a woman in her 40s with Graves' ophthalmopathy. The CDR3 runs from the conserved cysteine through the conserved F or W. A D gene is named only where the DNA matches it firmly. Some rows have no size entry. The others give once, few or many, or a class for an expanded clone.

d_gene: NA
j_gene: TRBJ1-5
v_gene: TRBV6-5
abundance: many
CDR3nt: TGTGCCAGCAGGACAGTGAGCAATCAGCCCCAGCATTTT
CDR3aa: CASRTVSNQPQHF

d_gene: NA
j_gene: TRBJ2-5
v_gene: TRBV2
abundance: many
CDR3nt: TGTGCCAGCAGTGGATCAGGGGCCCAAGAGACCCAGTACTTC
CDR3aa: CASSGSGAQETQYF

d_gene: NA
j_gene: TRBJ1-5
v_gene: TRBV12-3/TRBV12-4
abundance: many
CDR3nt: TGTGCCAGCACCTTGACCAATCAGCCCCAGCATTTT
CDR3aa: CASTLTNQPQHF

d_gene: NA
j_gene: TRBJ1-1
v_gene: TRBV6-1
abundance: NA
CDR3nt: TGTGCCAGCAGTCAATTCAAGGGGGAAGCTTTCTTT
CDR3aa: CASSQFKGEAFF

d_gene: NA
j_gene: TRBJ2-7
v_gene: TRBV19
abundance: many
CDR3nt: TGTGCCAGTAGTACCAGCGTCTCCTACGAGCAGTACTTC
CDR3aa: CASSTSVSYEQYF

d_gene: NA
j_gene: TRBJ2-7
v_gene: TRBV4-1
abundance: NA
CDR3nt: TGCGCCAGCAGCCAAGGCACGGGAAGGGGAGCCTCCTACGAGCAGTACTTC
CDR3aa: CASSQGTGRGASYEQYF

d_gene: NA
j_gene: TRBJ2-5
v_gene: TRBV3-1
abundance: few
CDR3nt: TGTGCCAGCAGCCAAGGGGGGATAGAGACCCAGTACTTC
CDR3aa: CASSQGGIETQYF

d_gene: TRBD1
j_gene: TRBJ2-5
v_gene: TRBV11-2
abundance: once
CDR3nt: TGTGCCAGCAGCGCACACCGGGACAGGGGGCAAGAGACCCAGTACTTC
CDR3aa: CASSAHRDRGQETQYF

d_gene: TRBD1
j_gene: TRBJ2-7
v_gene: TRBV6-5
abundance: many
CDR3nt: TGTGCCAGCAGTTACAAGGGACAGGGAAACGCCTACGAGCAGTACTTC
CDR3aa: CASSYKGQGNAYEQYF

d_gene: TRBD1
j_gene: TRBJ2-7
v_gene: TRBV28
abundance: few
CDR3nt: TGTGCCAGCAGCTTCTCGACAGGGGCGTGGAACGAGCAGTACTTC
CDR3aa: CASSFSTGAWNEQYF